A single sample gave rise to the 32 T cell receptor beta chains below, sequenced in a study of graft-versus-host responses after intestinal transplantation. The assay was immunoSEQ multiplex PCR, and TCRdb's table has in-frame clones only and misses some. The sample consists of more than 65,000 clones, just under 95% of them appearing once. These receptors have no identified antigens. Sequences were derived from unstimulated CD8+ T cells sorted from spleen or lymph node cells, sampled before intestinal transplant. The origin of the receptors is a human donor who received an intestinal transplant.

The DNA of the CDR3 is TGTGCCAGCAGCTTGCGAACTAGCGAGAATTCCCAAGAGACCCAGTACTTC. Amino acids: CASSLRTSENSQETQYF. V gene TRBV7-9 combines with J gene TRBJ2-5, with 7 nucleotides matching TRBD2. CDR1 and CDR2 (germline): SEHNR, FQNEAQ (reference sequence). V was clipped by 3 bases and J by 1 base; unmatched bases: 11. The CDR3 runs 17 residues.

The chain couples TRBV9 to TRBJ1-1, with 8 bases matching TRBD1. J was trimmed by 7 bases and V by 4 bases; bases with no gene match: 12. CDR1 and CDR2 (germline): SGDLS, YYNGEE. The length of the CDR3 is 15 residues. The CDR3 coding sequence is TGTGCCAGCAGCTCCCTAGAGGGTGGACAGGGTGAAGCTTTCTTT. It specifies CASSSLEGGQGEAFF. Filled out from reference TRBV9 and TRBJ1-1, the complete variable domain reads DSGVTQTPKHLITATGQRVTLRCSPRSGDLSVYWYQQSLDQGLQFLIQYYNGEERAKGNILERFSAQQFPDLHSELNLSSLELGDSALYFCASSSLEGGQGEAFFGQGTRLTVV.

The chain is built from TRBV19 and TRBJ2-2, with D unclear. CDR3 length: 19 residues. The V gene lost 7 bases and the J gene lost 6 bases, with 30 bases spanning the gap. The germline V gene encodes CDR1 LNHDA and CDR2 SQIVND (reference sequence). The CDR3 coding sequence is TGTGCCAGTAATACCGTAAGATATCCCACCGGCCCCGGGTCCGGGGAGCTGTTTTTT. It codes for CASNTVRYPTGPGSGELFF.

The genes are TRBV4-2 and TRBJ2-3; D is ambiguous. Germline V lookup: CDR1 LGHNA, CDR2 YNFKEQ. With 0 bases removed from V and 5 bases from J, the gap between germline ends came to 3 bases. The CDR3 runs to 12 residues. The CDR3 DNA is TGTGCCAGCAGCCAAGATGGAGATACGCAGTATTTT. Its protein is CASSQDGDTQYF.

This chain joins TRBV5-1 and TRBJ2-2, with 7 bases that match TRBD2. From germline, CDR1 is SGHRS and CDR2 YFSETQ. Trimming at V came to 1 base and at J to 0 bases, leaving 6 bases not matched to a gene. This CDR3 has 17 residues. CDR3 protein: CASSLPRGRANTGELFF. CDR3 in DNA: TGCGCCAGCAGCTTGCCCCGAGGGAGGGCGAACACCGGGGAGCTGTTTTTT.

This rearrangement joins TRBV11-3 to TRBJ2-2; TRBD2 matches 7 bases. This CDR3 is built from 14 residues. The germline gives CDR1 SGHNT, CDR2 YENEEA. V shed 5 bases and J 6 bases; nucleotides not matched to a gene: 6. The DNA for the CDR3 is TGTGCCAGCAGCCCGCCAGGACTAGCCGGGGAGCTGTTTTTT. Translated: CASSPPGLAGELFF.

This clone has just one count. This sequence joins TRBV5-1 and TRBJ1-4; the match to TRBD1 covers 7 bases. The CDR3 extends over 17 amino acids. CDR1 SGHRS and CDR2 YFSETQ come from the germline V gene. Unmatched junction bases numbered 12, after V lost 3 bases and J lost 4 bases. CDR3: CASSSYLTGAVNEKLFF. The CDR3 DNA sequence: TGCGCCAGCAGCTCCTACCTCACAGGGGCCGTTAATGAAAAACTGTTTTTT.

The V call is TRBV5-4, the J call TRBJ2-4; the match to TRBD1 covers 7 bases. The CDR3 has 13 amino acids. The germline V gene has CDR1 SGHNT and CDR2 YYREEE (reference sequence). J was trimmed by 5 bases and V by 3 bases; bases with no gene match: 2. The CDR3 sequence is CASSSGTENIQYF. As DNA, the CDR3 is TGTGCCAGCAGCTCCGGGACAGAAAACATTCAGTACTTC.

The chain carries TRBV9 and TRBJ1-2; TRBD1 is a possible D gene (5 bases). V shed 4 bases and J shed 4 bases, with 14 bases lying between them. There are 14 residues in the CDR3. The germline gives CDR1 SGDLS, CDR2 YYNGEE. The CDR3 bases are TGTGCCAGCAGCCCTTCTGGGGCACTCTATGGCTACACCTTC. This sequence encodes CASSPSGALYGYTF.

The genes are TRBV18 and TRBJ1-3; D gene unclear. Trimming took 6 bases from V and 4 from J, leaving 10 bases between them. The germline CDR1 and CDR2 sequences are KGHSH and LQKENI. This CDR3 has 13 amino acids. The CDR3 reads CASSVDGGNTIYF. In DNA, the CDR3 is TGTGCCAGCTCCGTGGATGGAGGAAACACCATATATTTT.

The chain couples TRBV18 to TRBJ2-7; TRBD1 is a possible D gene (5 bases). Trimming pared 0 bases from V and 3 bases from J, leaving 12 bases between. From germline, CDR1 is KGHSH and CDR2 LQKENI. This CDR3 contains 15 residues. The CDR3 sequence is CASSPPADKDYEQYF. The CDR3 DNA reads as TGTGCCAGCTCACCACCGGCGGACAAGGACTACGAGCAGTACTTC.

This chain joins TRBV7-6 and TRBJ2-1; 11 bases line up with TRBD2. Germline CDR1 SGHVS, CDR2 FNYEAQ. The CDR3 totals 15 residues. The J segment lost 7 bases and the V segment lost 2 bases, leaving 4 bases of the junction unmatched. CDR3 in DNA: TGTGCCAGCAGCTTAACTAGCGGGAGCGAAAATGAGCAGTTCTTC. It specifies CASSLTSGSENEQFF.

The V and J genes are TRBV10-1 and TRBJ2-7; TRBD2 aligns across 7 bases. CDR1 is WNHNN, CDR2 SYGVQD, per germline (reference sequence). This CDR3 spans 15 amino acids. V dropped 3 bases and J dropped 2; count of bases not matched to a gene: 7. In DNA form, the CDR3 reads TGCGCCAGCAGTGAATCCGGGAGGCCCACCTACGAGCAGTACTTC. Protein sequence: CASSESGRPTYEQYF.

V usage is TRBV27 and J usage is TRBJ2-7; D remains ambiguous. Trimming took 3 bases from V and 2 from J, leaving 8 bases between them. The CDR3 contains 13 residues. Germline V gene lookup returns CDR1 MNHEY and CDR2 SMNVEV (reference sequence). CDR3 sequence (DNA): TGTGCCAGCAGTTTGCGACTGACCTACGAGCAGTACTTC. Its protein is CASSLRLTYEQYF.

This sequence joins TRBV19 and TRBJ2-7; possible D gene TRBD1, 7 bases. V lost 4 bases to trimming and J lost 5 bases, with 21 bases between them. The CDR3 sequence is 16 residues long. From germline, CDR1 is LNHDA and CDR2 SQIVND (reference sequence). The CDR3 loop reads CASSKEGWDSYDEQYF. The CDR3 region has the DNA TGTGCCAGTAGTAAGGAGGGTTGGGACAGCTACGACGAGCAGTACTTC.

This clone has a handful of counts. The V call is TRBV27, the J call TRBJ1-5; D is uncertain. V was shortened by 4 bases and J by 4 bases, with 5 bases between the two germline ends. The CDR3 has 12 residues. CDR1 and CDR2 (germline): MNHEY, SMNVEV (reference sequence). The CDR3 nucleotides are TGTGCCAGCAGTTCGGGGAATCAGCCCCAGCATTTT. Residues: CASSSGNQPQHF.

The CDR3 region has the DNA TGTGCCAGCAGTTATGGCGGGAGGGCCCTCTGGGGGGAGCAGTTCTTC. Its translation: CASSYGGRALWGEQFF. The rearrangement links TRBV6-5 to TRBJ2-1, with TRBD2 identical over 9 bases. The length of the CDR3 is 16 residues. V shed 3 bases and J 10 bases; nucleotides not matched to a gene: 13. Germline CDR1 is MNHEY and CDR2 is SVGAGI.

This rearrangement joins TRBV30 to TRBJ2-7; D may be TRBD1 (6 bases). Germline V gives CDR1 GTSNPN, CDR2 SVGIG (reference sequence). V shed 8 bases and J shed 3 bases, with 20 bases lying between them. CDR3 length equals 14 residues. The CDR3 here is CAGEPQGTYYEQYF. The DNA of the CDR3 is TGTGCCGGGGAACCCCAGGGGACCTACTACGAGCAGTACTTC.

CDR3 sequence: CSVDGGGRYRNEQFF. In DNA, the CDR3 is TGCAGCGTTGATGGTGGCGGGAGGTATAGGAATGAGCAGTTCTTC. The rearrangement joins TRBV29-1 to TRBJ2-1; 8 positions match TRBD2. Germline CDR1 reads SQVTM; CDR2 reads ANQGSEA. The CDR3 is 15 residues long. V lost 3 bases to trimming and J lost 7 bases; unmatched junction nucleotides: 11.

This clone has only one observation. The chain recombines TRBV7-2 with TRBJ2-2, with 10 bases aligning to TRBD2. CDR1 and CDR2 from the germline V gene are SGHTA and FQGNSA. J lost 7 bases, V lost 4 bases, and 9 bases had no gene match. CDR3 length: 16 amino acids. The CDR3 is CASSSLAGTLGGELFF. In DNA, the CDR3 is TGTGCCAGCAGCTCACTAGCGGGGACATTAGGCGGGGAGCTGTTTTTT.

V and J are TRBV28 and TRBJ2-7; 7 bases are a match to TRBD1. Germline V gene sequence: CDR1 MDHEN, CDR2 SYDVKM. The CDR3 spans 13 residues. With 5 bases clipped from V and 2 bases from J, the junction kept 3 bases outside the gene matches. Here the CDR3 DNA reads TGTGCCAGCAGTCCGGGACAGACCTACGAGCAGTACTTC. It yields the protein CASSPGQTYEQYF. Combining the CDR3 with reference TRBV28 and TRBJ2-7 gives the whole variable domain DVKVTQSSRYLVKRTGEKVFLECVQDMDHENMFWYRQDPGLGLRLIYFSYDVKMKEKGDIPEGYSVSREKKERFSLILESASTNQTSMYLCASSPGQTYEQYFGPGTRLTVT.

V and J are TRBV14 and TRBJ2-1; D gene uncertain. This CDR3 region has 13 residues. Trimming shortened V by 4 bases and J by 5 bases, and 9 bases separated the two germline ends. Germline CDR1 SGHDN, CDR2 FVKESK. This CDR3 reads CASSLAFDNEQFF. In nucleotides, the CDR3 is TGTGCCAGCAGCCTGGCCTTTGACAATGAGCAGTTCTTC.

This clone was counted a few times. This chain connects TRBV10-3 to TRBJ2-4; no clear D gene. Trimming left V 0 bases short and J 3 bases short, with 9 bases between. The CDR3 consists of 15 residues. Germline V lookup: CDR1 ENHRY, CDR2 SYGVKD. The CDR3 DNA reads TGTGCCATCAGTGAGTCAGGGTCCCTCAAAAACATTCAGTACTTC. It is translated as CAISESGSLKNIQYF.

J is TRBJ1-1 and V is TRBV10-1; the match to TRBD1 covers 9 bases. CDR3 length: 18 residues. Germline CDR1 reads WNHNN; CDR2 reads SYGVQD (reference sequence). Germline trimming cut 8 bases from V and 0 bases from J; bases unmatched to any gene: 16. The CDR3 spells CASPIIRDRAKLNTEAFF. CDR3 sequence (DNA): TGCGCCAGCCCCATTATCCGGGACAGGGCAAAATTGAACACTGAAGCTTTCTTT.

V gene TRBV27 combines with J gene TRBJ2-7; maybe TRBD2 (5 bases). V lost 8 bases, J lost 3 bases, and 8 bases lay in between. The CDR3 contains 11 residues. Germline lookup yields CDR1 MNHEY and CDR2 SMNVEV (reference sequence). The CDR3 here is CASSDYYEQYF. The CDR3, as DNA: TGTGCCAGCTCTGACTACTACGAGCAGTACTTC.

V usage is TRBV10-2 and J usage is TRBJ2-1, with 11 bases that match TRBD2. With 6 bases clipped from V and 9 bases from J, the junction kept 1 base outside the gene matches. Germline V CDR1 and CDR2: WSHSY, SAAADI. The CDR3 extends over 12 amino acids. The CDR3 DNA reads TGCGCCAGCAGACTAGCGGGAGCTGAGCAGTTCTTC. Residues: CASRLAGAEQFF.

V and J are TRBV7-9 and TRBJ1-5; D is uncertain. CDR1 and CDR2 (germline): SEHNR, FQNEAQ (reference sequence). The V end was cut by 1 base, the J end by 2 bases, with 12 bases between. The CDR3 has 16 amino acids. The CDR3 reads CASSLDSPYGNQPQHF. The DNA for the CDR3 is TGTGCCAGCAGCTTAGACAGTCCTTATGGCAATCAGCCCCAGCATTTT.

This chain uses TRBV27 with TRBJ1-2; a possible D gene is TRBD1 (5 bases). The CDR3 covers 13 residues. V was clipped by 6 bases and J by 3 bases, with 11 bases between them. Germline V gene data show CDR1 as MNHEY and CDR2 as SMNVEV (reference sequence). CDR3 loop: CASSYGRDYGYTF. The CDR3 region has the DNA TGTGCCAGCAGCTACGGCAGGGACTATGGCTACACCTTC.

V usage is TRBV4-1 and J usage is TRBJ2-7; 12 nucleotides agree with TRBD2. Germline V gives CDR1 MGHRA, CDR2 YSYEKL. The V segment lost 4 bases and the J segment 4 bases; nucleotides outside the gene matches: 8. This CDR3 is built from 16 residues. CDR3 nucleotide sequence: TGCGCCAGCAGCCCCCGACTAGCGGGAGCTGAGTACGAGCAGTACTTC. Translated, it gives CASSPRLAGAEYEQYF.

The rearrangement uses TRBV30 and TRBJ2-7; maybe TRBD2 (6 bases). This CDR3 spans 16 amino acids. The V end lost 0 bases, the J end lost 6 bases, and 21 bases lay between the germline ends. Germline CDR1 reads GTSNPN; CDR2 reads SVGIG (reference sequence). CDR3 sequence reads: CAWSVLLRATGGEQYF. As DNA, the CDR3 is TGTGCCTGGAGTGTACTGTTGAGGGCTACCGGGGGCGAGCAGTACTTC.

V is TRBV4-1 and J is TRBJ2-7; D is perhaps TRBD2 (6 bases). Trimming pared 3 bases from V and 4 bases from J, leaving 10 bases between. This CDR3 contains 13 residues. Germline V lookup: CDR1 MGHRA, CDR2 YSYEKL. The CDR3 protein is CASSHTEGYEQYF. The CDR3 region has the DNA TGCGCCAGCAGCCACACGGAGGGATACGAGCAGTACTTC.

The chain combines TRBV7-9 with TRBJ2-1; D is undetermined. V was clipped by 5 bases and J by 12 bases, with 11 bases between them. This CDR3 region has 11 residues. Germline-derived CDR1 and CDR2 are SEHNR and FQNEAQ (reference sequence). CDR3 protein: CASSALEGQFF. The CDR3 DNA sequence: TGTGCCAGCAGCGCCCTAGAAGGGCAGTTCTTC.